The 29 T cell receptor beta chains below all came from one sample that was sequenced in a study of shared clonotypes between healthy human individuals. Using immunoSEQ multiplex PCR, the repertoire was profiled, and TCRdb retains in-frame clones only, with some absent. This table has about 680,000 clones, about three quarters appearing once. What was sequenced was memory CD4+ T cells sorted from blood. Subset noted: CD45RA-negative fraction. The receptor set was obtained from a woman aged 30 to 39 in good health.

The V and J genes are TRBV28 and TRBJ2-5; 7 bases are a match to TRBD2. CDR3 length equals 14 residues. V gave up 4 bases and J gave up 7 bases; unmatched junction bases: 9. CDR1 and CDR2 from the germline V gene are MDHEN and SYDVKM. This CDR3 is CASSSGTTFGTQYF. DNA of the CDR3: TGTGCCAGCAGTTCTGGGACTACGTTCGGGACCCAGTACTTC.

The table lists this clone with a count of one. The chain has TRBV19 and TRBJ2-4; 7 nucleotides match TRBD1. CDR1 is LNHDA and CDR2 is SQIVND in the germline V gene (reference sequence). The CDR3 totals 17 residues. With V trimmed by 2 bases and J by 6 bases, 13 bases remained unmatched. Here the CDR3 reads CASSINLGTVEGNIQYF. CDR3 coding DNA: TGTGCCAGTAGTATAAATCTAGGGACAGTCGAAGGAAACATTCAGTACTTC.

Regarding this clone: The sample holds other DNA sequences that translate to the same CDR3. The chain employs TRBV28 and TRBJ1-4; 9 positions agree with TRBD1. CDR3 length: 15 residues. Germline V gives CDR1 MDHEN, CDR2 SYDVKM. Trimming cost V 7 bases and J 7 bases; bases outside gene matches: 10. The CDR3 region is CASNSPGQGLEKLFF. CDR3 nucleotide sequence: TGTGCCAGCAATTCACCGGGACAGGGTCTTGAAAAACTGTTTTTT.

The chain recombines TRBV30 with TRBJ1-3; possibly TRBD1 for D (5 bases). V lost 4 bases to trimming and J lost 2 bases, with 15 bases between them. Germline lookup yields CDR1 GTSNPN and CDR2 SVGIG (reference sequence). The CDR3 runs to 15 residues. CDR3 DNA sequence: TGTGCCTGGACGGGACTCCTGGGCCCTGGAAACACCATATATTTT. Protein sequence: CAWTGLLGPGNTIYF.

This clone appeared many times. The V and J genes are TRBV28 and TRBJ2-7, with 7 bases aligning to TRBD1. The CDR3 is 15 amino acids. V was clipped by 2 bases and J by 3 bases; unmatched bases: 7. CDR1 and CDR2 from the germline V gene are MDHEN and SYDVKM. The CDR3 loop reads CASSLTETGLYEQYF. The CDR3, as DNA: TGTGCCAGCAGTTTAACCGAGACAGGGCTCTACGAGCAGTACTTC.

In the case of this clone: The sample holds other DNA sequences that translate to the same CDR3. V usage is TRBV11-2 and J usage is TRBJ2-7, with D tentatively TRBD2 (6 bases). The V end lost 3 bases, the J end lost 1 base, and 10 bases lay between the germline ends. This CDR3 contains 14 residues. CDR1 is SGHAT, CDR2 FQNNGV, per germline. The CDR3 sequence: CASSLTGLSYEQYF. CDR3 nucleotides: TGTGCCAGCAGCTTGACGGGACTTTCCTACGAGCAGTACTTC.

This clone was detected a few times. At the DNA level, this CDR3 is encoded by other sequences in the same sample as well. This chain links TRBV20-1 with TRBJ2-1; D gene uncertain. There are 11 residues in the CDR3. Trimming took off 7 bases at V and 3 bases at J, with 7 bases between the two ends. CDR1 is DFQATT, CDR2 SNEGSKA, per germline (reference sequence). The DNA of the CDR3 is TGCAGTGTGGCCAGCTACAATGAGCAGTTCTTC. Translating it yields CSVASYNEQFF.

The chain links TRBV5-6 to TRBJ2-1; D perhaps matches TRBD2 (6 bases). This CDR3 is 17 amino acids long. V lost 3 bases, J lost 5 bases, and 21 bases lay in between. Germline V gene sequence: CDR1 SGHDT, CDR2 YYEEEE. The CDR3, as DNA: TGTGCCAGCAGCTATGGGGTACTAGCCTTTTTTCACAATGAGCAGTTCTTC. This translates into CASSYGVLAFFHNEQFF.

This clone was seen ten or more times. The CDR3 sequence: CASRLAGVDEQFF. CDR3 nucleotides: TGTGCCAGCAGACTAGCGGGAGTAGACGAGCAGTTCTTC. This sequence joins TRBV28 and TRBJ2-1; TRBD2 matches at 11 bases. V gave up 6 bases and J gave up 10 bases; unmatched junction bases: 5. Looked up from germline, CDR1 is MDHEN and CDR2 is SYDVKM. The CDR3 runs 13 residues.

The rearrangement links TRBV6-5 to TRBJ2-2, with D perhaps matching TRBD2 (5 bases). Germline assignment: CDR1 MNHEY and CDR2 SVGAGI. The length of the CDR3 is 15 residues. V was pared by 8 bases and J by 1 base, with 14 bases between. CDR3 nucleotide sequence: TGTGCCAGCCTCGGGCTAGCTAGGAACACCGGGGAGCTGTTTTTT. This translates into CASLGLARNTGELFF.

The CDR3, as DNA: TGTGCCAGCAGCGTAGGGTCTAGCGGGAGTCTGAAGTACTTC. Translated: CASSVGSSGSLKYF. The chain has TRBV9 and TRBJ2-7; 10 nucleotides line up with TRBD2. The trim removed 0 bases at V and 11 bases at J, leaving 8 bases unmatched. In germline, CDR1 is SGDLS, CDR2 YYNGEE. The CDR3 has 14 residues.

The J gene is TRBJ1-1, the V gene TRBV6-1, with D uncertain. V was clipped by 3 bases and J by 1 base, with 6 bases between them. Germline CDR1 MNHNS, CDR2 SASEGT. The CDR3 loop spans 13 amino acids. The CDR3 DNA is TGTGCCAGCAGTGACGGCGGGAACACTGAAGCTTTCTTT. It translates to CASSDGGNTEAFF.

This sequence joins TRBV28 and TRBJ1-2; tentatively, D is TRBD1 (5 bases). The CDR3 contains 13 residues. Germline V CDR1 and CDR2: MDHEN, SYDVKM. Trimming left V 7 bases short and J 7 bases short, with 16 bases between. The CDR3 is CASTISPRVGYTF. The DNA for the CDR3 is TGTGCCAGCACCATCTCCCCCAGGGTTGGCTACACCTTC.

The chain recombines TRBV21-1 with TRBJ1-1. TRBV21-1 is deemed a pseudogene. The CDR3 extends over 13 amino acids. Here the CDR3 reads CASSKEVNTEAFF. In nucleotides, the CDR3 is TGTGCCAGCAGCAAAGAGGTGAACACTGAAGCTTTCTTT.

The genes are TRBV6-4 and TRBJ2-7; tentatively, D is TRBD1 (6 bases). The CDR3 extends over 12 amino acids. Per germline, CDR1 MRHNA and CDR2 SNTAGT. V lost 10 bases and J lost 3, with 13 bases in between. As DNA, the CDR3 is TGTGCCAACCAGGGACAAAACTACGAGCAGTACTTC. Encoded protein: CANQGQNYEQYF.

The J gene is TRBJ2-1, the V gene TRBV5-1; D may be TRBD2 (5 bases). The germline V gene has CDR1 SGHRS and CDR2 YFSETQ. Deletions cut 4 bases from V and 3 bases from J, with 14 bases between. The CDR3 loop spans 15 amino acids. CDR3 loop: CASSETRASYNEQFF. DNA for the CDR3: TGCGCCAGCAGCGAAACTAGAGCGAGCTACAATGAGCAGTTCTTC.

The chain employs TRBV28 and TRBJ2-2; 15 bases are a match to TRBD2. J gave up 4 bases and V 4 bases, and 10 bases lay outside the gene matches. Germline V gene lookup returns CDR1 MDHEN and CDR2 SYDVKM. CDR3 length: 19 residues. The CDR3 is CASSYSGLAGGRVTGELFF. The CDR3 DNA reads TGTGCCAGCAGTTATTCGGGACTAGCGGGAGGAAGGGTCACCGGGGAGCTGTTTTTT.

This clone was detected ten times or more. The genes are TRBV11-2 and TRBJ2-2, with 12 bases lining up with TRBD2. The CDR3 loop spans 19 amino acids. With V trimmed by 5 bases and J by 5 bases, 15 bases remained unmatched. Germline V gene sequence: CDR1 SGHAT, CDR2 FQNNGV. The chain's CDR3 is CASSASIASGRAWTGELFF. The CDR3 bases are TGTGCCAGCAGCGCATCCATCGCTAGCGGGAGGGCGTGGACCGGGGAGCTGTTTTTT.

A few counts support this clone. The CDR3 DNA follows: TGCGCCAGTAAGACTAGCGGGAGCACCGACAATGAGCAGTTCTTC. It yields the protein CASKTSGSTDNEQFF. The chain uses TRBV5-1 and TRBJ2-1, with 12 bases that match TRBD2. Germline CDR1 SGHRS, CDR2 YFSETQ. The CDR3 covers 15 residues. V was clipped by 8 bases and J by 5 bases; unmatched bases: 8.

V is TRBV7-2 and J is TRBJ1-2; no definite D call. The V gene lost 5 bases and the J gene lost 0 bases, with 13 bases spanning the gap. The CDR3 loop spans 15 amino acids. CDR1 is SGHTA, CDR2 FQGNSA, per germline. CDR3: CASSVGRSPNYGYTF. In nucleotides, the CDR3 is TGTGCCAGCAGCGTTGGACGGAGTCCTAACTATGGCTACACCTTC.

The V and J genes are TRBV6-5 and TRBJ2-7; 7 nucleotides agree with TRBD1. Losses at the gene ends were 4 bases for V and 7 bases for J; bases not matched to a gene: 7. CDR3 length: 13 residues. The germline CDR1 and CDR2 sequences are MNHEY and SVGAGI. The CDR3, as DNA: TGTGCCAGCAGTTCACCGACAGGGTGGGAGCAGTACTTC. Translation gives CASSSPTGWEQYF.

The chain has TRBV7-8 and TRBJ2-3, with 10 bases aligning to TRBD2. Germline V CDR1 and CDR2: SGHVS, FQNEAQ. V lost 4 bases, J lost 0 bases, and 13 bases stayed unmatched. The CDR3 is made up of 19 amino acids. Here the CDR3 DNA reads TGTGCCAGCAGCTCGAGGGGTCGAGCGGGAGGGCAGAGCACAGATACGCAGTATTTT. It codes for CASSSRGRAGGQSTDTQYF.

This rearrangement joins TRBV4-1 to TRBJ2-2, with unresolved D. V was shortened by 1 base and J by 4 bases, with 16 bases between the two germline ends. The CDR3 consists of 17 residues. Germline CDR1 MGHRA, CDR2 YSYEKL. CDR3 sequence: CASSQADLISFTGELFF. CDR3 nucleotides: TGCGCCAGCAGCCAAGCAGACCTTATCTCATTCACCGGGGAGCTGTTTTTT.

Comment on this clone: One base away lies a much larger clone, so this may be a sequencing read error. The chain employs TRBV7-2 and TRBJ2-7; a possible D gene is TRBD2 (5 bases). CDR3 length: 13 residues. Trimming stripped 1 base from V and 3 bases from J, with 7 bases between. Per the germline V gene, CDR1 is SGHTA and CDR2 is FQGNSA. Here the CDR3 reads CASSLGTFYEQYF. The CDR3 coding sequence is TGTGCCAGCAGCTTAGGGACTTTCTACGAGCAGTACTTC.

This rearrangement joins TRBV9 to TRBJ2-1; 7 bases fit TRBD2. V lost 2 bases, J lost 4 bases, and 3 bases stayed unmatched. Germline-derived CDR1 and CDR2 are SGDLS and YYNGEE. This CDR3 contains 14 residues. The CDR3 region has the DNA TGTGCCAGCAGCGTTAGCGGGTTTTACAATGAGCAGTTCTTC. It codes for CASSVSGFYNEQFF.

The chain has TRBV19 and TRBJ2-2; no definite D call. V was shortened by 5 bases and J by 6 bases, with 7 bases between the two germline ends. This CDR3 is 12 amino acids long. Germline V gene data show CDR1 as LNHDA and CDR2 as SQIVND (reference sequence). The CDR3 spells CASSLSAGELFF. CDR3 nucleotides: TGTGCCAGTAGTCTTTCAGCCGGGGAGCTGTTTTTT.

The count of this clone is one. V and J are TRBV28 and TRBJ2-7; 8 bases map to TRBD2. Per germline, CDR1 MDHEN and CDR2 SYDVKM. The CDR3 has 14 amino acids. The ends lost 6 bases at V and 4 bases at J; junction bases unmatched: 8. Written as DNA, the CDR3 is TGTGCCAGCAGGAGCGGGAGCCCGCCTTACGAGCAGTACTTC. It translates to CASRSGSPPYEQYF.

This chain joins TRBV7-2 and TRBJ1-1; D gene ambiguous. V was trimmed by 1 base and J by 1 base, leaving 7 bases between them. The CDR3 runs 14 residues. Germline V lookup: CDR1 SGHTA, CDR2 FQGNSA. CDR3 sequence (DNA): TGTGCCAGCAGCTTAGGTCTGGGGAACACTGAAGCTTTCTTT. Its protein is CASSLGLGNTEAFF.

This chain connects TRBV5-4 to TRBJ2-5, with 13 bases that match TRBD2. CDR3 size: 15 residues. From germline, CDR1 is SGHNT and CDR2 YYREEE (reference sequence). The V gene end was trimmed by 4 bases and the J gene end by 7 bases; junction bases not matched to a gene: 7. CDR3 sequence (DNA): TGTGCCAGCAGCATCGGACTAGCGGGAGAGTTGACCCAGTACTTC. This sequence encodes CASSIGLAGELTQYF.